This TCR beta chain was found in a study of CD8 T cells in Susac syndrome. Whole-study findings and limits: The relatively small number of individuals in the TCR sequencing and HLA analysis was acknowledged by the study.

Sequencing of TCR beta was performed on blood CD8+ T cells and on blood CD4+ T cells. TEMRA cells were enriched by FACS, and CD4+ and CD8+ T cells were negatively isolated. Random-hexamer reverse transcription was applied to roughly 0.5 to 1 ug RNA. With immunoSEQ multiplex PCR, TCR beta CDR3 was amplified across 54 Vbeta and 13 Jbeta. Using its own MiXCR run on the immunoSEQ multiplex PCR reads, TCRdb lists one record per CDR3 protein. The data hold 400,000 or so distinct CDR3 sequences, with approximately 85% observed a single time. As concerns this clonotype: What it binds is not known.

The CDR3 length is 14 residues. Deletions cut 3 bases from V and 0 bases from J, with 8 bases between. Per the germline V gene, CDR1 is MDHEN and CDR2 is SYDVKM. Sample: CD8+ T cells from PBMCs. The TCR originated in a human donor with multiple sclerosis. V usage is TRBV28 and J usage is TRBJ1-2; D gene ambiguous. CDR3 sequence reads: CASSFSQTNYGYTF. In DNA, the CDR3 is TGTGCCAGCAGTTTTTCCCAGACTAACTATGGCTACACCTTC.